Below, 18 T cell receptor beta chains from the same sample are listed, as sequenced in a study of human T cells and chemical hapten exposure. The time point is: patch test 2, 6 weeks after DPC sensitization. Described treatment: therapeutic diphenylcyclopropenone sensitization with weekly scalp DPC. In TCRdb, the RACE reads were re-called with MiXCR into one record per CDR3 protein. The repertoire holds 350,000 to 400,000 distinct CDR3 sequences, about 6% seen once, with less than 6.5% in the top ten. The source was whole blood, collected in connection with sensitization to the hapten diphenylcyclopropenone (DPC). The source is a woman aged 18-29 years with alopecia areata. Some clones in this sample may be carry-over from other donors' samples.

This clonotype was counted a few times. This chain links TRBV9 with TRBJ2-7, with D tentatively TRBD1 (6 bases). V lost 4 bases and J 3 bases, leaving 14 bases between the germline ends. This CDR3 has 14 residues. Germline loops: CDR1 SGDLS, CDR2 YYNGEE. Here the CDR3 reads CASSPDSRIYEQYF. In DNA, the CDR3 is TGTGCCAGCAGCCCGGACAGTAGGATCTACGAGCAGTACTTC.

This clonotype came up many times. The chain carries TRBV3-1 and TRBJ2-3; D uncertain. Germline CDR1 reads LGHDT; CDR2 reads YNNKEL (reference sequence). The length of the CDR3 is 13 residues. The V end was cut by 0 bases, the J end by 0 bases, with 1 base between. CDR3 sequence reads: CASSQDSTDTQYF. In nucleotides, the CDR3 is TGTGCCAGCAGCCAAGACAGCACAGATACGCAGTATTTT.

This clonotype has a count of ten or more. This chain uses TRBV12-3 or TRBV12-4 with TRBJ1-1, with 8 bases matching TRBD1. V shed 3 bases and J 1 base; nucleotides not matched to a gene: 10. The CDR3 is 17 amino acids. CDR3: CASSFLMGDRPNTEAFF. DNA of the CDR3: TGTGCCAGCAGTTTTCTTATGGGGGACAGGCCGAACACTGAAGCTTTCTTT.

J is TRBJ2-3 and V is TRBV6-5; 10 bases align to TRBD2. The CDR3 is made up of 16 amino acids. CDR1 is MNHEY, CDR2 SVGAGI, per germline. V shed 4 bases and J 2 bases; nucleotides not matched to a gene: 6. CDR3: CASSSGGLANTDTQYF. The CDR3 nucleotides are TGTGCCAGCAGTTCCGGGGGACTAGCGAACACAGATACGCAGTATTTT.

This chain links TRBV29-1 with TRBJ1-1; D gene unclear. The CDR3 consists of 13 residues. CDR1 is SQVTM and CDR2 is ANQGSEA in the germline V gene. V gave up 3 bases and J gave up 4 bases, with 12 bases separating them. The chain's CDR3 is CSVEGQASTEAFF. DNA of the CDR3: TGCAGCGTTGAGGGCCAGGCCAGCACTGAAGCTTTCTTT.

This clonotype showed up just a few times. Written as DNA, the CDR3 is TGCGCCAGCAGCCCCAGACAGGGAGAGGCAGATACGCAGTATTTT. Its protein is CASSPRQGEADTQYF. This sequence joins TRBV4-3 and TRBJ2-3; 7 bases agree with TRBD1. This CDR3 comprises 15 residues. In germline, CDR1 is LGHNA, CDR2 YSLEER. The V and J ends lost 4 bases and 4 bases, in that order; junction bases with no gene match: 8.

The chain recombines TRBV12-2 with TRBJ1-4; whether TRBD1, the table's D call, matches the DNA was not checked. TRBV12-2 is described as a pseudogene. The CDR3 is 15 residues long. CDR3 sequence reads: CASRSFDSLGEKLFF. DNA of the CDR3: TGTGCAAGTCGTTCATTTGACAGCCTGGGTGAAAAACTGTTTTTT.

The CDR3 spells CASSYSPGNEQFF. The CDR3, as DNA: TGTGCCAGCAGTTACTCGCCGGGGAATGAGCAGTTCTTC. The chain recombines TRBV6-5 with TRBJ2-1; perhaps TRBD2 as D (5 bases). Germline V gives CDR1 MNHEY, CDR2 SVGAGI. This CDR3 has 13 residues. V was shortened by 0 bases and J by 7 bases, with 7 bases between the two germline ends.

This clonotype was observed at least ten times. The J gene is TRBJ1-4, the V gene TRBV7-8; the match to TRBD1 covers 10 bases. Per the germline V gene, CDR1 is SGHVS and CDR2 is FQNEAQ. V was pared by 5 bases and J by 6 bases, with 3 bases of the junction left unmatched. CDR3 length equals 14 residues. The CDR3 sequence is CASSPGQGYEKLFF. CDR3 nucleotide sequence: TGTGCCAGCAGCCCGGGACAGGGGTATGAAAAACTGTTTTTT.

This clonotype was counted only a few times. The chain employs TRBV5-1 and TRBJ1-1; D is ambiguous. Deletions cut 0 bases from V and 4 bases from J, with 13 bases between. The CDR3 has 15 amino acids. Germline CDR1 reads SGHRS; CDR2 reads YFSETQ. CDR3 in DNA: TGCGCCAGCAGCTTGGAGGTGGGCCGCCCCACTGAAGCTTTCTTT. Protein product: CASSLEVGRPTEAFF.

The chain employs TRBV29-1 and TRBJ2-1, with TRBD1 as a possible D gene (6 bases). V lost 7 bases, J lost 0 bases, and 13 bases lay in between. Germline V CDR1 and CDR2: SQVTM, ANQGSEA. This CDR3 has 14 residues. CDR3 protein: CSAQGLSSYNEQFF. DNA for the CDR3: TGCAGCGCCCAGGGGCTATCCTCCTACAATGAGCAGTTCTTC.

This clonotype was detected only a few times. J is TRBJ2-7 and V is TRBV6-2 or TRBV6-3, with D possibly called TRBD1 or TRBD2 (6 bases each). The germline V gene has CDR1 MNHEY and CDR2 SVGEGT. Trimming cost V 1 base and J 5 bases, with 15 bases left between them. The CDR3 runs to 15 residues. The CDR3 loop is CASSYYSTGANEQYF. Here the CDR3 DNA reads TGTGCCAGCAGTTACTACTCGACGGGGGCAAACGAGCAGTACTTC.

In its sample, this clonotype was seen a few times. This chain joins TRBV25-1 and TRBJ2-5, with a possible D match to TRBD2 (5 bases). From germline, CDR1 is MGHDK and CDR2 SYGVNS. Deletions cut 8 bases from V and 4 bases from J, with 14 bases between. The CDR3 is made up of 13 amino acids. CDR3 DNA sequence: TGTGCCAGCCGTGTACTTCGGGGAGAGACCCAGTACTTC. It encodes CASRVLRGETQYF.

The CDR3 loop reads CASSASGGENSPLHF. As DNA, the CDR3 is TGCGCCAGCAGCGCCTCAGGGGGCGAGAATTCACCCCTCCACTTT. The rearrangement links TRBV5-1 to TRBJ1-6; the match to TRBD1 covers 8 bases. The V gene end was trimmed by 4 bases and the J gene end by 7 bases; junction bases not matched to a gene: 7. Germline V lookup: CDR1 SGHRS, CDR2 YFSETQ. CDR3 length equals 15 residues.

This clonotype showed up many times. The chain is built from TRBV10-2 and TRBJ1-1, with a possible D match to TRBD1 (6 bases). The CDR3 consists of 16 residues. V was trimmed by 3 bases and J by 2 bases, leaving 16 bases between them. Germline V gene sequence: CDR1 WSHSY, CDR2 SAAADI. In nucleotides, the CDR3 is TGCGCCAGCAGTGATGGGTTGGGGGGCGGTAACACTGAAGCTTTCTTT. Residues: CASSDGLGGGNTEAFF.

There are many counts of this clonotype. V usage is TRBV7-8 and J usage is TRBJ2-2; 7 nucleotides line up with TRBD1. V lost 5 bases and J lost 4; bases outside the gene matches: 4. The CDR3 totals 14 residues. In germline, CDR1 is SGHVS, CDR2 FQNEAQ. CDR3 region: CASSPDRSTGELFF. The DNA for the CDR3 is TGTGCCAGCAGCCCGGACAGGTCCACCGGGGAGCTGTTTTTT. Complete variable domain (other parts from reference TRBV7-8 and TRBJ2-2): GAGVSQSPRYKVAKRGQDVALRCDPISGHVSLFWYQQALGQGPEFLTYFQNEAQLDKSGLPSDRFFAERPEGSVSTLKIQRTQQEDSAVYLCASSPDRSTGELFFGEGSRLTVL.

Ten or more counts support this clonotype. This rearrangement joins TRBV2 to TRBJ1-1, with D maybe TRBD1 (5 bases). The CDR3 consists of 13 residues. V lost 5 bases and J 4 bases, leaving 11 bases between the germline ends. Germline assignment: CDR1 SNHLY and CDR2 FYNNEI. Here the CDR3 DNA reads TGTGCCAGCAGTACCCAGGGCGGCACTGAAGCTTTCTTT. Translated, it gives CASSTQGGTEAFF.

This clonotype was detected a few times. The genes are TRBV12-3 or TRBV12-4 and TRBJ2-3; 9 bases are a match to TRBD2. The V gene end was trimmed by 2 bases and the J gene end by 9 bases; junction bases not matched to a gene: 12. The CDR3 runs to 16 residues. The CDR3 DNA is TGTGCCAGCAGTTTAAGTGGTAGCGGGGGAAGTCGAACGCAGTATTTT. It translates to CASSLSGSGGSRTQYF.